A selection of T cell receptor beta chains follows, all from one sample in a study of blood T cell repertoires in COVID-19. The protocol was immunoSEQ multiplex PCR, while the TCRdb copy is restricted to in-frame clones and leaves out a portion. The repertoire has some 330,000 clones, over 80% of them found once; the top ten carry 5% to 6%. The sequencing sample was made of PBMCs or T cells enriched from blood (not recorded which). The source of these receptors is a woman between 50 and 59 years old who had recovered from COVID-19. Both conserved end residues are part of each CDR3. The order of the fields is D gene, V gene, clone size, J gene, CDR3 protein, CDR3 DNA. The D gene is left open where the match is weak. Part of the rows lack a size; the others show once, few, many or a class for expanded clones.

D gene: -
V gene: TRBV27
clone size: -
J gene: TRBJ2-7
CDR3 protein: CASSFGGEQYF
CDR3 DNA: TGTGCCAGCAGTTTCGGGGGCGAGCAGTACTTC

D gene: -
V gene: TRBV11-2
clone size: -
J gene: TRBJ2-7
CDR3 protein: CASSSPLEYSAYEQYF
CDR3 DNA: TGTGCCAGCAGCTCCCCCCTTGAGTATTCGGCCTACGAGCAGTACTTC

D gene: -
V gene: TRBV18
clone size: -
J gene: TRBJ2-3
CDR3 protein: CASSLMGDGTDTQYF
CDR3 DNA: TGTGCCAGCTCACTCATGGGAGATGGAACAGATACGCAGTATTTT

D gene: -
V gene: TRBV7-9
clone size: -
J gene: TRBJ1-1
CDR3 protein: CASSLGHQGENTEAFF
CDR3 DNA: TGTGCCAGCAGCTTAGGGCACCAAGGGGAAAACACTGAAGCTTTCTTT

D gene: -
V gene: TRBV19
clone size: once
J gene: TRBJ1-5
CDR3 protein: CASMQWTADLPNQPQHF
CDR3 DNA: TGTGCCAGTATGCAGTGGACAGCCGACCTCCCCAATCAGCCCCAGCATTTT

D gene: -
V gene: TRBV12-3/TRBV12-4
clone size: once
J gene: TRBJ1-1
CDR3 protein: CASSLARTEAFF
CDR3 DNA: TGTGCCAGCAGTTTGGCTCGAACTGAAGCTTTCTTT

D gene: TRBD1
V gene: TRBV6-5
clone size: -
J gene: TRBJ1-1
CDR3 protein: CASSYNNRGVNTEAFF
CDR3 DNA: TGTGCCAGCAGTTACAACAACAGGGGGGTGAACACTGAAGCTTTCTTT

D gene: -
V gene: TRBV11-2
clone size: -
J gene: TRBJ1-3
CDR3 protein: CASSSGSWGNTIYF
CDR3 DNA: TGTGCCAGCAGCTCGGGTTCGTGGGGAAACACCATATATTTT

D gene: TRBD1
V gene: TRBV27
clone size: once
J gene: TRBJ1-1
CDR3 protein: CASSLDRTGRAFF
CDR3 DNA: TGTGCCAGCAGTTTAGATCGGACAGGAAGGGCTTTCTTT

D gene: -
V gene: TRBV2
clone size: -
J gene: TRBJ1-2
CDR3 protein: CASVRDSYGYTF
CDR3 DNA: TGTGCCAGCGTCAGGGATTCTTATGGCTACACCTTC

D gene: -
V gene: TRBV11-1
clone size: -
J gene: TRBJ1-1
CDR3 protein: CASSLIRGNTEAFF
CDR3 DNA: TGTGCCAGCAGCTTAATTCGGGGGAACACTGAAGCTTTCTTT

D gene: -
V gene: TRBV6-5
clone size: -
J gene: TRBJ2-2
CDR3 protein: CASSPRGTGELFF
CDR3 DNA: TGTGCCAGCAGTCCCAGGGGAACCGGGGAGCTGTTTTTT

D gene: TRBD1
V gene: TRBV28
clone size: once
J gene: TRBJ2-2
CDR3 protein: CASSQTGVAGELFF
CDR3 DNA: TGTGCCAGCAGTCAGACAGGGGTTGCCGGGGAGCTGTTTTTT

D gene: -
V gene: TRBV30
clone size: -
J gene: TRBJ1-1
CDR3 protein: CAHTGFNTEAFF
CDR3 DNA: TGTGCCCACACAGGGTTTAACACTGAAGCTTTCTTT

D gene: TRBD1
V gene: TRBV5-4
clone size: -
J gene: TRBJ1-1
CDR3 protein: CASSRDRTNTEAFF
CDR3 DNA: TGTGCCAGCAGCAGGGACAGGACGAACACTGAAGCTTTCTTT

D gene: TRBD1
V gene: TRBV6-5
clone size: -
J gene: TRBJ1-1
CDR3 protein: CASSYRQGGNTEAFF
CDR3 DNA: TGTGCCAGCAGTTACCGTCAGGGGGGGAACACTGAAGCTTTCTTT

D gene: TRBD2
V gene: TRBV15
clone size: -
J gene: TRBJ2-1
CDR3 protein: CATSRATSGRYNEQFF
CDR3 DNA: TGTGCCACCAGCAGAGCTACTAGCGGGAGATACAATGAGCAGTTCTTC

D gene: -
V gene: TRBV7-9
clone size: few
J gene: TRBJ1-2
CDR3 protein: CASRWGDTNYGYTF
CDR3 DNA: TGTGCCAGCAGGTGGGGCGATACTAACTATGGCTACACCTTC

D gene: TRBD1
V gene: TRBV9
clone size: -
J gene: TRBJ2-5
CDR3 protein: CASSPRGGETQYF
CDR3 DNA: TGTGCCAGCAGCCCTAGAGGGGGCGAGACCCAGTACTTC

D gene: -
V gene: TRBV6-5
clone size: -
J gene: TRBJ2-5
CDR3 protein: CASSYGQQETQYF
CDR3 DNA: TGTGCCAGCAGTTACGGACAGCAAGAGACCCAGTACTTC

D gene: -
V gene: TRBV13
clone size: -
J gene: TRBJ1-2
CDR3 protein: CASSLWEGGYTF
CDR3 DNA: TGTGCCAGCAGCTTATGGGAGGGTGGCTACACCTTC

D gene: TRBD1
V gene: TRBV19
clone size: -
J gene: TRBJ1-6
CDR3 protein: CASSIFRDRGNSPLHF
CDR3 DNA: TGTGCCAGTAGTATCTTCCGGGACAGGGGCAATTCACCCCTCCACTTT

D gene: TRBD1
V gene: TRBV4-3
clone size: -
J gene: TRBJ2-5
CDR3 protein: CASSQGAGTVQETQYF
CDR3 DNA: TGCGCCAGCAGCCAAGGGGCCGGGACAGTACAAGAGACCCAGTACTTC

D gene: TRBD1
V gene: TRBV29-1
clone size: -
J gene: TRBJ2-3
CDR3 protein: CSVERTGQGATDTQYF
CDR3 DNA: TGCAGCGTTGAGCGTACAGGACAGGGGGCAACAGATACGCAGTATTTT

D gene: -
V gene: TRBV4-3
clone size: -
J gene: TRBJ1-1
CDR3 protein: CASSQAGRTEAFF
CDR3 DNA: TGCGCCAGCAGCCAAGCAGGGCGGACTGAAGCTTTCTTT

D gene: -
V gene: TRBV12-3/TRBV12-4
clone size: -
J gene: TRBJ2-7
CDR3 protein: CASSLAVTGEQYF
CDR3 DNA: TGTGCCAGCAGTTTAGCGGTAACGGGAGAGCAGTACTTC

D gene: -
V gene: TRBV19
clone size: -
J gene: TRBJ2-7
CDR3 protein: CASSIEVADGAEQYF
CDR3 DNA: TGTGCCAGTAGTATAGAGGTCGCGGATGGGGCCGAGCAGTACTTC

D gene: -
V gene: TRBV30
clone size: -
J gene: TRBJ1-2
CDR3 protein: CAWEGYGYTF
CDR3 DNA: TGTGCCTGGGAGGGGTATGGCTACACCTTC

D gene: TRBD1
V gene: TRBV18
clone size: once
J gene: TRBJ2-5
CDR3 protein: CASSPTGGKETQYF
CDR3 DNA: TGTGCCAGCTCACCTACAGGGGGGAAAGAGACCCAGTACTTC

D gene: -
V gene: TRBV3-1/TRBV3-2
clone size: -
J gene: TRBJ2-1
CDR3 protein: CASSQGYRAYNEQFF
CDR3 DNA: TGTGCCAGCAGCCAAGGCTACCGAGCCTACAATGAGCAGTTCTTC

D gene: -
V gene: TRBV7-2
clone size: once
J gene: TRBJ1-2
CDR3 protein: CASSSNREIGYTF
CDR3 DNA: TGTGCCAGCAGCTCAAACAGAGAGATTGGCTACACCTTC

D gene: -
V gene: TRBV13
clone size: -
J gene: TRBJ1-1
CDR3 protein: CASSPGGRGHLLSVEAFF
CDR3 DNA: TGTGCCAGCAGCCCCGGGGGGAGGGGCCACCTGTTATCCGTTGAAGCTTTCTTT

D gene: -
V gene: TRBV7-2
clone size: few
J gene: TRBJ2-7
CDR3 protein: CASSLQSGAHLGEQYF
CDR3 DNA: TGTGCCAGCAGCTTACAATCGGGAGCGCACCTCGGCGAGCAGTACTTC

D gene: TRBD1
V gene: TRBV27
clone size: -
J gene: TRBJ1-3
CDR3 protein: CASRGDRAGNTIYF
CDR3 DNA: TGTGCCAGCAGGGGTGACAGGGCTGGAAACACCATATATTTT

D gene: -
V gene: TRBV7-3
clone size: -
J gene: TRBJ1-1
CDR3 protein: CASSLAGGTNTEAFF
CDR3 DNA: TGTGCCAGCAGCTTAGCTGGGGGGACGAACACTGAAGCTTTCTTT

D gene: TRBD1
V gene: TRBV19
clone size: -
J gene: TRBJ1-6
CDR3 protein: CASSATGGSGSPLHF
CDR3 DNA: TGTGCCAGTAGTGCTACAGGGGGTAGTGGGTCACCCCTCCACTTT

D gene: TRBD2
V gene: TRBV5-4
clone size: -
J gene: TRBJ2-3
CDR3 protein: CASSPGGTSGTDTQYF
CDR3 DNA: TGTGCCAGCAGCCCAGGAGGGACTAGCGGCACAGATACGCAGTATTTT

D gene: -
V gene: TRBV10-3
clone size: -
J gene: TRBJ2-1
CDR3 protein: CAISDMAGNNEQFF
CDR3 DNA: TGTGCCATCAGTGATATGGCGGGGAACAATGAGCAGTTCTTC

D gene: -
V gene: TRBV6-2/TRBV6-3
clone size: once
J gene: TRBJ2-5
CDR3 protein: CASSPRTGGTSGQETQYF
CDR3 DNA: TGTGCCAGCAGCCCTCGGACAGGGGGGACTAGCGGCCAAGAGACCCAGTACTTC

D gene: -
V gene: TRBV19
clone size: -
J gene: TRBJ1-2
CDR3 protein: CASTPVLLNYGYTF
CDR3 DNA: TGTGCCAGTACCCCGGTCCTTCTGAACTATGGCTACACCTTC

D gene: TRBD1
V gene: TRBV20-1
clone size: -
J gene: TRBJ1-1
CDR3 protein: CSASYGRGTAEAFF
CDR3 DNA: TGCAGTGCTAGTTATGGCAGGGGGACGGCTGAAGCTTTCTTT

D gene: -
V gene: TRBV7-2
clone size: -
J gene: TRBJ1-4
CDR3 protein: CASSLGGEKLFF
CDR3 DNA: TGTGCCAGCAGCTTGGGGGGTGAAAAACTGTTTTTT

D gene: TRBD1
V gene: TRBV6-5
clone size: -
J gene: TRBJ1-1
CDR3 protein: CASSYQGVATEAFF
CDR3 DNA: TGTGCCAGCAGTTATCAGGGGGTGGCCACTGAAGCTTTCTTT

D gene: TRBD1
V gene: TRBV4-1
clone size: once
J gene: TRBJ2-7
CDR3 protein: CASSQDPGGSYEQYF
CDR3 DNA: TGCGCCAGCAGCCAAGATCCAGGGGGTTCCTACGAGCAGTACTTC

D gene: TRBD1
V gene: TRBV30
clone size: -
J gene: TRBJ1-6
CDR3 protein: CAWSEQGDSPLHF
CDR3 DNA: TGTGCCTGGAGTGAGCAGGGGGACTCACCCCTCCACTTT

D gene: -
V gene: TRBV14
clone size: few
J gene: TRBJ1-2
CDR3 protein: CASSQAHANYGYTF
CDR3 DNA: TGTGCCAGCAGCCAAGCACACGCTAACTATGGCTACACCTTC

D gene: TRBD2
V gene: TRBV5-4
clone size: -
J gene: TRBJ2-2
CDR3 protein: CASSLGSGSGELFF
CDR3 DNA: TGTGCCAGCAGCTTGGGTAGCGGGAGTGGGGAGCTGTTTTTT

D gene: -
V gene: TRBV1
clone size: -
J gene: TRBJ2-7
CDR3 protein: CTSSAVGTGLTYEQYF
CDR3 DNA: TGCACCAGCAGCGCCGTCGGGACAGGGCTAACCTACGAGCAGTACTTC

D gene: TRBD1
V gene: TRBV19
clone size: -
J gene: TRBJ1-3
CDR3 protein: CASNLGTGGANTIYF
CDR3 DNA: TGTGCCAGTAACCTGGGAACAGGGGGGGCCAACACCATATATTTT

D gene: -
V gene: TRBV7-2
clone size: -
J gene: TRBJ1-5
CDR3 protein: CASSSTGTRNQPQHF
CDR3 DNA: TGTGCCAGCAGCTCTACAGGGACGCGCAATCAGCCCCAGCATTTT

D gene: -
V gene: TRBV3-1/TRBV3-2
clone size: -
J gene: TRBJ2-5
CDR3 protein: CASSPKLNRALETQYF
CDR3 DNA: TGTGCCAGCAGCCCGAAGCTAAACAGGGCCCTGGAGACCCAGTACTTC

D gene: -
V gene: TRBV3-1/TRBV3-2
clone size: -
J gene: TRBJ2-4
CDR3 protein: CASSHPAAKNIQYF
CDR3 DNA: TGTGCCAGCAGCCACCCCGCGGCCAAAAACATTCAGTACTTC

D gene: TRBD1
V gene: TRBV5-1
clone size: -
J gene: TRBJ1-2
CDR3 protein: CASRRTGAAINYGYTF
CDR3 DNA: TGCGCCAGCAGAAGGACAGGGGCGGCCATTAACTATGGCTACACCTTC

D gene: -
V gene: TRBV29-1
clone size: -
J gene: TRBJ2-7
CDR3 protein: CSVRREKAHEQYF
CDR3 DNA: TGCAGCGTTCGCCGGGAGAAGGCACACGAGCAGTACTTC